This TCR beta chain was recorded in a study of blood T cell repertoires in COVID-19. About the study: Donors in the United States, Italy and Spain gave samples during acute or convalescent COVID-19.

Looked up from germline, CDR1 is SGHRS and CDR2 is YFSETQ. The CDR3 runs 22 residues. J lost 1 base, V lost 4 bases, and 25 bases had no gene match. Methods used by the authors: Reference gene primer amplification yielded estimated nucleated cell counts. The repertoire was sequenced with immunoSEQ multiplex PCR; TCRdb's copy has only in-frame clones and lacks some. From that table come the V and J calls and clone size; the DNA was used to work out D and trimming. Counted here are about 140,000 clones, around 90% occurring once; the ten biggest clones make up 10% to 13%. Sequenced material: peripheral blood. The chain couples TRBV5-1 to TRBJ2-3; TRBD2 matches at 9 bases. The TCR originated in a man in his sixties with active or convalescent COVID-19. CDR3 nucleotide sequence: TGCGCCAGCAGCGGAAACCCCCTTTCCATAGCGGGAGCCAGCCTCCGCACAGATACGCAGTATTTT. Translation gives CASSGNPLSIAGASLRTDTQYF.